This record looks at one TCR beta chain sequence and its context. Looked up from germline, CDR1 is LNHDA and CDR2 is SQIVND (reference sequence). J lost 7 bases, V lost 5 bases, and 4 bases had no gene match. The CDR3 is made up of 13 amino acids. This record comes from a study of blood T cell repertoires in COVID-19. Across the study: The United States, Italy and Spain supplied acute and convalescent COVID-19 samples. T cells, B-cell-depleted T cells, or PBMCs provided the cDNA or gDNA that served as material.

As originally analysed: The assay estimated nucleated cells by amplifying reference gene primers. TCRdb keeps only in-frame clones here, not all; method: immunoSEQ multiplex PCR. The V and J calls and clone size come from that table; D and trimming were worked out from the DNA. The table lists 60,000 or so clones, around 85% of them singletons. The chain links TRBV19 to TRBJ1-5; 8 bases are shared with TRBD1. The sample consisted of peripheral blood. The receptor was isolated from a human donor in a cohort sampled during active COVID-19. CDR3 protein: CASSGQGRQPQHF. DNA for the CDR3: TGTGCCAGTAGTGGACAGGGAAGACAGCCCCAGCATTTT.